The clone carrying this T cell receptor beta chain came up many times. Its antigen is unidentified. J was trimmed by 1 base and V by 5 bases; bases with no gene match: 6. Germline V CDR1 and CDR2: SGHVS, FQNEAQ. This CDR3 spans 15 amino acids. These data come from a study of CD8 T cells in ankylosing spondylitis. Study-level points and caveats: Previously reported in reactive arthritis synovial fluid and blood were some of the motif variants. Seemingly distinctive of ankylosing spondylitis blood was a TCR beta motif formed by eight highly homologous variants. Reportedly, matched ankylosing spondylitis synovial fluid was significantly enriched for disease-linked clones.

Each CDR3 protein is one row after TCRdb ran MiXCR on the 5' RACE reads. The table has roughly 450,000 distinct CDR3 sequences, approximately 26% seen once. The sequencing sample was made of blood, either unsorted or a sorted T cell fraction (not recorded which). The chain combines TRBV7-8 with TRBJ2-5; 8 nucleotides match TRBD1. This clonotype was obtained from a male donor with ankylosing spondylitis. CDR3 in amino acids: CASSLIGTGQETQYF. The CDR3 DNA follows: TGTGCCAGCAGCCTTATAGGGACAGGCCAAGAGACCCAGTACTTC.